A single TCR beta chain is shown here with its context. Researchers report immunoSEQ v3.0 was run at survey level. TCRdb's table, derived via immunoSEQ multiplex PCR, lists solely in-frame clones and lacks some. The sample shows around 32,000 clones, 95% to 98% of them seen only once. This sample stems from a study of long-term antiretroviral therapy in people with HIV. The sequenced sample was unsorted PBMCs, obtained 7.6 years after starting antiretroviral therapy. The receptor's source is a young man with HIV.

The CDR3 DNA reads as TGTGCCAGCAGCTCAAGGGCAGGGGAAGAGGTCTATGGCTACACCTTC. This translates into CASSSRAGEEVYGYTF. J is TRBJ1-2 and V is TRBV5-6; D is possibly TRBD1 (6 bases). The CDR3 length is 16 residues. CDR1 is SGHDT, CDR2 YYEEEE, per germline. V was clipped by 3 bases and J by 4 bases, with 19 bases between them. Drawing the rest from reference TRBV5-6 and TRBJ1-2, the complete variable domain is DAGVTQSPTHLIKTRGQQVTLRCSPKSGHDTVSWYQQALGQGPQFIFQYYEEEERQRGNFPDRFSGHQFPNYSSELNVNALLLGDSALYLCASSSRAGEEVYGYTFGSGTRLTVV.